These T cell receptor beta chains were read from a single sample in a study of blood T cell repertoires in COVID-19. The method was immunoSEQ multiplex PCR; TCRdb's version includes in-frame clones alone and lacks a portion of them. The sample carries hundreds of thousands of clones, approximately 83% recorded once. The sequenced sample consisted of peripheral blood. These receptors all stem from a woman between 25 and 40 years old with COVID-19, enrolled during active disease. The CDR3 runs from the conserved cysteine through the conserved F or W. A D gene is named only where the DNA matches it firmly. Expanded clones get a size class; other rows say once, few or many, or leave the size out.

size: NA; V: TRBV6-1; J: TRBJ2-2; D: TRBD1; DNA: TGTGCCAGCAGTGAAGAAGCAGGGGGCACCGGGGAGCTGTTTTTT; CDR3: CASSEEAGGTGELFF
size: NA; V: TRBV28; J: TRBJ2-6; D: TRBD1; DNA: TGTGCCAGCAGTACGACAGGGATGGTTGGGGCCAACGTCCTGACTTTC; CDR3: CASSTTGMVGANVLTF
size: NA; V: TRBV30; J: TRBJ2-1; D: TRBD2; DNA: TGTGCCGGGGGGCTAGCGGGAGACAATGAGCAGTTCTTC; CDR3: CAGGLAGDNEQFF
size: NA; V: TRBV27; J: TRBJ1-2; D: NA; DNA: TGTGCCAGCAGTCAACGGTCAGGGGATTCTGGCTACACCTTC; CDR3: CASSQRSGDSGYTF
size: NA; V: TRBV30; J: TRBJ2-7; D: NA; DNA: TGTGCCTGGAGTGTAAGCAGGGCCTACGAGCAGTACTTC; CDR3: CAWSVSRAYEQYF
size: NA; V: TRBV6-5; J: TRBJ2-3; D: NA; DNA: TGTGCCAGCAGTTATGCAGGGACTGGCACAGATACGCAGTATTTT; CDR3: CASSYAGTGTDTQYF
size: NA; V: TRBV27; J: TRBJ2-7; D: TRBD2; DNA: TGTGCCAACAATAGCGGGAGTGCTGACGAGCAGTACTTC; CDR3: CANNSGSADEQYF
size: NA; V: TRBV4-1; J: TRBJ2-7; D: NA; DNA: TGCGCCAGCAGCCAAGATCTGGCAGGGGCCCTCTACGAGCAGTACTTC; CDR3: CASSQDLAGALYEQYF
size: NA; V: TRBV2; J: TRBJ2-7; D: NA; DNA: TGTGCCAGCATCGCCGGGGGAAGAAGCTACGAGCAGTACTTC; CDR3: CASIAGGRSYEQYF
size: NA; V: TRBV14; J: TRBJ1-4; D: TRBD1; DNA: TGTGCCAGCAGCCGCTCGGACAGGGTGAATGAAAAACTGTTTTTT; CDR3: CASSRSDRVNEKLFF
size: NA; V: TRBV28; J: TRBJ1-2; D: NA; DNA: TGTGCCAGCAGTTTTAGCAGAGTCTATGGCTACACCTTC; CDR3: CASSFSRVYGYTF
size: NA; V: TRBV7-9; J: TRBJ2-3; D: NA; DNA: TGTGCCAGCAGCTCAACTGGACAGTGGGCAGATACGCAGTATTTT; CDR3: CASSSTGQWADTQYF
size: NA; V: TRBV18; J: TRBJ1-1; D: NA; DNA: TGTGCCAGCTCACTAGCAGGGAAGCTTTACACTGAAGCTTTCTTT; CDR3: CASSLAGKLYTEAFF
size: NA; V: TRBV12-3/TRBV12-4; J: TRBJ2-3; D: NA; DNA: TGTGCCAGCACCCCGGGACTAGATACGCAGTATTTT; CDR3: CASTPGLDTQYF
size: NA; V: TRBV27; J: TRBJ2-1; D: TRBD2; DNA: TGTGCCAGCAGCCCCCCCACTAGCGGGGCACCCCCTAATGAGCAGTTCTTC; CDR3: CASSPPTSGAPPNEQFF
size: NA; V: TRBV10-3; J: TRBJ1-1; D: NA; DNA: TGTGCCTTGAAGACAGGCGGGGGGTCTGAAGCTTTCTTT; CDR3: CALKTGGGSEAFF
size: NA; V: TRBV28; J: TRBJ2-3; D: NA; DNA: TGTGCCAGCAGTTTAGCGGCGGCGCCTGACGGCACAGATACGCAGTATTTT; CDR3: CASSLAAAPDGTDTQYF
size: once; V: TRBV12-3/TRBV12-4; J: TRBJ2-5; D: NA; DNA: TGTGCCAGCAGTTTAGCTGTAGTACAGACCCAGTACTTC; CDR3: CASSLAVVQTQYF
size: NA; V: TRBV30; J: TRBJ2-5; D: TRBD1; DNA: TGTGCCTGGACGACAGGGAGAGAGACCCAGTACTTC; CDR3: CAWTTGRETQYF
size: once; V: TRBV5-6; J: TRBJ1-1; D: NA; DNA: TGTGCCAGCAGCTTGGTCGGGAAATCGAACACTGAAGCTTTCTTT; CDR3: CASSLVGKSNTEAFF
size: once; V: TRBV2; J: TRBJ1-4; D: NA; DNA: TGTGCCAGCAGCGCCGGGTTAGGAGAAAAACTGTTTTTT; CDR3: CASSAGLGEKLFF
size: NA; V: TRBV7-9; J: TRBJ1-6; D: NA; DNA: TGTGCCAGCAGCTTATGGTTCAGGGACTCCTATAATTCACCCCTCCACTTT; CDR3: CASSLWFRDSYNSPLHF
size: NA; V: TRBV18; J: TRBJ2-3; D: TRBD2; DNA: TGTGCCAGCTCACAACTTAGCGGGGGCTACACAGATACGCAGTATTTT; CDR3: CASSQLSGGYTDTQYF
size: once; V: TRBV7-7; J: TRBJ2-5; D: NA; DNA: TGTGCCAGCAGCTTTACAGGGTCGGAGACCCAGTACTTC; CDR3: CASSFTGSETQYF
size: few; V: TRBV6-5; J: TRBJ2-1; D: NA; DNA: TGTGCCAGCAATCACGGAGGGGAGCAGTTCTTC; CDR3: CASNHGGEQFF